Listed below are T cell receptor beta chains from one sample, sequenced in a study of T cell changes during pregnancy in multiple sclerosis. The method was immunoSEQ multiplex PCR; TCRdb's version includes in-frame clones alone and lacks a portion of them. The sample shows roughly 100,000 clones, approximately 90% of them seen only once. Sequencing used peripheral blood, obtained after pregnancy. The receptor set was obtained from a female donor with multiple sclerosis, enrolled in a pregnancy study. Each CDR3 is given with its conserved first and last residue. Fields, in order: D gene, V gene, clone size, J gene, CDR3 protein, CDR3 DNA. D genes are given only for firm matches. Not all rows give a size; the values are once, few, many and, for expanded clones, a class.

-	TRBV5-4	-	TRBJ1-5	CASSRAGLNQPQHF	TGTGCCAGCAGCCGGGCGGGCCTAAATCAGCCCCAGCATTTT
TRBD1	TRBV7-2	-	TRBJ2-7	CASSSRPGQAYEQYF	TGTGCCAGCAGCTCCCGACCGGGACAGGCGTACGAGCAGTACTTC
TRBD2	TRBV7-3	-	TRBJ2-1	CASSPTAGALNEQFF	TGTGCCAGCAGCCCAACTGCGGGAGCCCTCAATGAGCAGTTCTTC
TRBD1	TRBV9	-	TRBJ1-6	CASSVDSGRGVNSPLHF	TGTGCCAGCAGCGTAGACTCAGGCAGGGGGGTTAATTCACCCCTCCACTTT
-	TRBV11-2	few	TRBJ1-1	CASILTSMNTEAFF	TGTGCCAGCATCCTGACAAGCATGAACACTGAAGCTTTCTTT
TRBD1	TRBV28	-	TRBJ1-2	CASSRLIQGEVGYTF	TGTGCCAGCAGTCGACTTATTCAGGGGGAAGTTGGCTACACCTTC
-	TRBV6-1	-	TRBJ1-5	CASTLRPGINQPQHF	TGTGCCAGCACCCTAAGGCCAGGGATCAATCAGCCCCAGCATTTT
TRBD1	TRBV7-6	-	TRBJ1-4	CASSTYRTGVEKLFF	TGTGCCAGCAGCACTTATAGGACAGGGGTTGAAAAACTGTTTTTT
-	TRBV12-5	-	TRBJ1-2	CASGRGGGNYGYTF	TGTGCTAGTGGGCGAGGGGGAGGGAACTATGGCTACACCTTC
TRBD2	TRBV9	once	TRBJ2-1	CASTPGTSHLHNEQFF	TGTGCCAGCACCCCCGGGACTAGCCATTTACACAATGAGCAGTTCTTC
TRBD1	TRBV28	once	TRBJ1-3	CASSSPGQGRNTIYF	TGTGCCAGCAGTTCCCCGGGACAGGGGAGAAACACCATATATTTT
-	TRBV4-2	-	TRBJ2-2	CASSQDRDTGELFF	TGTGCCAGCAGCCAAGACAGGGACACCGGGGAGCTGTTTTTT
-	TRBV28	-	TRBJ2-7	CASSFRTPYEQYF	TGTGCCAGCAGTTTTCGTACACCTTACGAGCAGTACTTC
-	TRBV29-1	-	TRBJ2-1	CSVASRVSLNEQFF	TGCAGCGTTGCGTCCAGGGTAAGCCTCAATGAGCAGTTCTTC
TRBD1	TRBV7-2	-	TRBJ1-1	CASSLDGTGGVREAFF	TGTGCCAGCAGCTTAGACGGGACAGGGGGAGTAAGAGAAGCTTTCTTT
-	TRBV19	-	TRBJ1-2	CASSPEGVYGYTF	TGTGCCAGTAGTCCCGAGGGGGTCTATGGCTACACCTTC
-	TRBV6-5	-	TRBJ1-5	CASSYSVGQPQHF	TGTGCCAGCAGTTACTCCGTCGGTCAGCCCCAGCATTTT
TRBD1	TRBV5-6	-	TRBJ2-5	CASSLGTGVSTETQYF	TGTGCCAGCAGCCTAGGGACAGGGGTTTCCACAGAGACCCAGTACTTC
-	TRBV9	-	TRBJ2-5	CASSTRSGETQYF	TGTGCCAGCAGCACCCGTAGCGGAGAGACCCAGTACTTC
-	TRBV27	-	TRBJ1-6	CASRNPGPGNSPLHF	TGTGCCAGCAGGAACCCGGGCCCGGGAAATTCACCCCTCCACTTT
TRBD1	TRBV7-9	-	TRBJ1-2	CASTGTAENYYGYTF	TGTGCCAGCACGGGGACAGCCGAAAACTACTATGGCTACACCTTC
-	TRBV28	few	TRBJ2-1	CASSSSTDNEQFF	TGTGCCAGCAGTTCGTCGACAGACAATGAGCAGTTCTTC
TRBD1	TRBV27	-	TRBJ1-3	CASSLSGQGVNTIYF	TGTGCCAGCAGTTTATCGGGACAGGGGGTGAACACCATATATTTT
TRBD1	TRBV5-6	-	TRBJ2-2	CASSKDRGRAGELFF	TGTGCCAGCAGCAAGGACAGGGGAAGGGCCGGGGAGCTGTTTTTT
-	TRBV6-5	-	TRBJ2-6	CASSYSGTGANVLTF	TGTGCCAGCAGTTACTCCGGTACTGGGGCCAACGTCCTGACTTTC
TRBD1	TRBV4-1	-	TRBJ1-2	CASSHPGQRPYGYTF	TGCGCCAGCAGCCACCCGGGACAGAGACCATATGGCTACACCTTC
TRBD2	TRBV5-6	-	TRBJ2-3	CASSFGGTTDTQYF	TGTGCCAGCAGTTTCGGGGGGACCACAGATACGCAGTATTTT
-	TRBV5-1	-	TRBJ1-2	CASSLVVGYGYTF	TGCGCCAGCAGCTTGGTGGTCGGCTATGGCTACACCTTC
-	TRBV9	once	TRBJ2-3	CASSAPAGDERPTDTQYF	TGTGCCAGCAGCGCGCCCGCCGGGGATGAGCGGCCCACAGATACGCAGTATTTT
-	TRBV19	-	TRBJ1-2	CASQTAGEGGYTF	TGTGCCAGCCAAACCGCAGGGGAAGGTGGCTACACCTTC
TRBD1	TRBV18	-	TRBJ1-3	CASSRPGTGSGNTIYF	TGTGCCAGCTCCCGTCCCGGGACAGGGTCTGGAAACACCATATATTTT